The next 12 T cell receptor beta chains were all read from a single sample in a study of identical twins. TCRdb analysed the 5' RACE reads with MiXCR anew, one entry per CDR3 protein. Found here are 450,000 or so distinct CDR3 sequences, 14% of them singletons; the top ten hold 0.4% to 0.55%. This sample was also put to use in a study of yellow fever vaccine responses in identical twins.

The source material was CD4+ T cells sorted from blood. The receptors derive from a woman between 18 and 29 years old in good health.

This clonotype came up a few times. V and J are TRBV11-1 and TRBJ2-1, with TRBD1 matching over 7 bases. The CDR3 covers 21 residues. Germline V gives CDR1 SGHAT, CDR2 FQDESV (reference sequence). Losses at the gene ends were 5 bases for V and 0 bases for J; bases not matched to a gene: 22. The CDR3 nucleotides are TGTGCCAGCAGCAATTCAAAGACTACAGGGGTCCCCCTTCGCTCCTACAATGAGCAGTTCTTC. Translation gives CASSNSKTTGVPLRSYNEQFF.

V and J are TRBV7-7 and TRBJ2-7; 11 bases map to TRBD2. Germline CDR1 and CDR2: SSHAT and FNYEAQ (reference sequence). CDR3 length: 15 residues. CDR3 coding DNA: TGTGCTAGCGCCCAAGGGACTAGCGGAAGTTACGAGCAGTACTTC. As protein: CASAQGTSGSYEQYF.

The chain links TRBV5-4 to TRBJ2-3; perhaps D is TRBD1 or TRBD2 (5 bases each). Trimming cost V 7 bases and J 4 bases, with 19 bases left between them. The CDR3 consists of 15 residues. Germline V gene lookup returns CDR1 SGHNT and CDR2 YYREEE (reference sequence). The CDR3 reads CASHSRSGTADTQYF. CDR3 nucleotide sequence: TGTGCCAGCCATTCCCGCTCCGGGACGGCAGATACGCAGTATTTT.

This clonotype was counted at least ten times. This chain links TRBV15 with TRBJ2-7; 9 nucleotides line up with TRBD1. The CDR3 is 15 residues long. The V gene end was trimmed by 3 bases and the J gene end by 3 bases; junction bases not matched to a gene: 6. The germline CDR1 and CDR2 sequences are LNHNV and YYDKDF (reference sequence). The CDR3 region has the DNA TGTGCCACCAGCAGGGGACAGGGAAGCCTCTACGAGCAGTACTTC. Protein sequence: CATSRGQGSLYEQYF.

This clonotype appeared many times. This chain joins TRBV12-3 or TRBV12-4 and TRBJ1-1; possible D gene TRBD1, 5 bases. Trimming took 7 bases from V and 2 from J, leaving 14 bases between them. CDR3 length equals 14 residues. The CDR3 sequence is CASNPGRTNTEAFF. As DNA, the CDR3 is TGTGCCAGCAACCCGGGACGGACTAACACTGAAGCTTTCTTT.

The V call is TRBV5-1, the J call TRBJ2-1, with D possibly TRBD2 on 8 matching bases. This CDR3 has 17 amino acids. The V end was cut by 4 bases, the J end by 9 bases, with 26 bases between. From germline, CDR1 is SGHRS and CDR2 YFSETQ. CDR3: CASSLIQLADRLGEQFF. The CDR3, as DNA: TGCGCCAGCAGCCTCATACAACTAGCGGACAGGCTAGGTGAGCAGTTCTTC. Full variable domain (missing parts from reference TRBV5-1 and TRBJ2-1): KAGVTQTPRYLIKTRGQQVTLSCSPISGHRSVSWYQQTPGQGLQFLFEYFSETQRNKGNFPGRFSGRQFSNSRSEMNVSTLELGDSALYLCASSLIQLADRLGEQFFGPGTRLTVL.

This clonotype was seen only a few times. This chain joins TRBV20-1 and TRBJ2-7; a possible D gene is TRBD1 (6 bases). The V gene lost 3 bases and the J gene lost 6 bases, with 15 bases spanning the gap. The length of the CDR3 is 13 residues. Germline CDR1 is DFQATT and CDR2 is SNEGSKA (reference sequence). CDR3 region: CSASIRGVGEQYF. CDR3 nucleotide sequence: TGCAGTGCTAGCATCAGGGGAGTAGGCGAGCAGTACTTC.

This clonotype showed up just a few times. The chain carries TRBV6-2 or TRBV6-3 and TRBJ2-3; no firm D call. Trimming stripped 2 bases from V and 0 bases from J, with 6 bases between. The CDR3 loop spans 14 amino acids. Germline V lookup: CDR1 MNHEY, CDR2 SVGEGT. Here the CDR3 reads CASSYASSTDTQYF. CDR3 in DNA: TGTGCCAGCAGTTACGCGTCTAGCACAGATACGCAGTATTTT.

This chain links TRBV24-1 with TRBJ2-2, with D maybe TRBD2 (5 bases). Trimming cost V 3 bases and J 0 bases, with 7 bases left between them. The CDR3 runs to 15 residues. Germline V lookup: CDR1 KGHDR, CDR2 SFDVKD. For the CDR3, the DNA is TGTGCCACCAGTGATCCCGGGGCGAACACCGGGGAGCTGTTTTTT. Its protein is CATSDPGANTGELFF.

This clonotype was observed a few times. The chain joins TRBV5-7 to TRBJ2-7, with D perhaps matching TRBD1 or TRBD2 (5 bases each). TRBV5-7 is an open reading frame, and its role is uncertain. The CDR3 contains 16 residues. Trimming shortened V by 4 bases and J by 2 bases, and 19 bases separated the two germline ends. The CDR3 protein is CASSPGTLPLPYEQYF. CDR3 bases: TGTGCCAGCAGCCCTGGGACCCTGCCTCTTCCCTACGAGCAGTACTTC.

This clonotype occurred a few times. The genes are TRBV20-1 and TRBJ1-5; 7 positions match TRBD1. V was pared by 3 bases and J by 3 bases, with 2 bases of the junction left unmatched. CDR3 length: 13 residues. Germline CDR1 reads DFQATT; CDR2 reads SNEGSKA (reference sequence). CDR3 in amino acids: CSARGQINQPQHF. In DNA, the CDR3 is TGCAGTGCTAGGGGACAGATCAATCAGCCCCAGCATTTT.

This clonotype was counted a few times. The DNA of the CDR3 is TGCAGTGCCCCGGGGGTAGGGGTCGAGACCCAGTACTTC. Protein sequence: CSAPGVGVETQYF. The V gene is TRBV20-1, the J gene TRBJ2-5, with a possible D match to TRBD2 (6 bases). The CDR3 extends over 13 amino acids. Germline V gene data show CDR1 as DFQATT and CDR2 as SNEGSKA (reference sequence). Trimming took 6 bases from V and 5 from J, leaving 16 bases between them.